The 20 T cell receptor beta chains below were found in one sample sequenced in a study of Ad26.COV2.S vaccination and SARS-CoV-2 variants. Produced via immunoSEQ multiplex PCR; TCRdb's table is partial and in-frame only. In the table there are about 410,000 clones, about nine tenths of which are singletons. Treatment of the sample: about 20 received Ad26.COV2.S at low or high dose, single or two shots; 5 received placebo; per-sample allocation not given. Day 63 following the first vaccine or placebo injection was when the samples were taken. The starting material was peripheral blood, obtained in a trial of Ad26.COV2.S vaccine versus placebo. These receptors were taken from a person between 18 and 65 years old who received the Ad26.COV2.S COVID-19 vaccine or a placebo.

J is TRBJ1-1 and V is TRBV9, with unresolved D. The CDR3 loop spans 15 amino acids. CDR1 and CDR2 from the germline V gene are SGDLS and YYNGEE. Trimming stripped 6 bases from V and 0 bases from J, with 15 bases between. The CDR3 DNA follows: TGTGCCAGCACCCCGGGAGGGCACCTGAACACTGAAGCTTTCTTT. It is translated as CASTPGGHLNTEAFF.

V and J are TRBV6-5 and TRBJ1-1; TRBD1 agrees at 9 bases. Germline V gene lookup returns CDR1 MNHEY and CDR2 SVGAGI. The ends lost 2 bases at V and 8 bases at J; junction bases unmatched: 12. The CDR3 loop spans 16 amino acids. CDR3 loop: CASSYSLTGGGLEAFF. The CDR3 DNA sequence: TGTGCCAGCAGTTACAGCCTTACAGGGGGCGGTCTGGAAGCTTTCTTT.

The J gene is TRBJ2-3, the V gene TRBV9; maybe TRBD2 (6 bases). The germline CDR1 and CDR2 sequences are SGDLS and YYNGEE. V lost 0 bases to trimming and J lost 0 bases, with 11 bases between them. CDR3 length: 16 residues. The CDR3 coding sequence is TGTGCCAGCAGCGTAGTAGTAGGAGGGAGCACAGATACGCAGTATTTT. The encoded protein is CASSVVVGGSTDTQYF.

The chain uses TRBV28 and TRBJ2-7; D is perhaps TRBD1 or TRBD2 (6 bases each). V was pared by 8 bases and J by 0 bases, with 17 bases between. This CDR3 contains 15 residues. Germline V gene sequence: CDR1 MDHEN, CDR2 SYDVKM. CDR3 protein: CASVTSGAGSYEQYF. CDR3 DNA: TGTGCCAGCGTCACCTCGGGGGCCGGCTCCTACGAGCAGTACTTC.

This clone was observed a handful of times. The rearrangement uses TRBV4-1 and TRBJ1-3, with D possibly being TRBD1 (6 bases). The germline V and J ends were trimmed by 1 base and 7 bases, with 17 bases remaining between them. Germline-derived CDR1 and CDR2 are MGHRA and YSYEKL. There are 16 residues in the CDR3. CDR3 sequence reads: CASSQARGQSPNTIYF. CDR3 DNA: TGCGCCAGCAGCCAAGCCCGAGGACAGTCCCCTAACACCATATATTTT.

This clone is a singleton in its sample. The gene calls are TRBV5-4 and TRBJ2-1, with TRBD2 matching over 16 bases. This CDR3 is built from 17 residues. Trimming at V came to 4 bases and at J to 5 bases, leaving 6 bases not matched to a gene. Germline CDR1 SGHNT, CDR2 YYREEE (reference sequence). The DNA for the CDR3 is TGTGCCAGCAGCCGGGGACTAGCGGGGGGGGAACACAATGAGCAGTTCTTC. Protein sequence: CASSRGLAGGEHNEQFF.

CDR3 amino acids: CASHPLSGGAADTQYF. The CDR3 nucleotides are TGTGCCTCCCACCCCTTAAGCGGGGGGGCCGCAGATACGCAGTATTTT. This chain connects TRBV30 to TRBJ2-3, with 10 bases identical to TRBD2. The CDR3 length is 16 residues. V was clipped by 7 bases and J by 4 bases; unmatched bases: 14. Germline-derived CDR1 and CDR2 are GTSNPN and SVGIG (reference sequence).

This sequence joins TRBV4-3 and TRBJ1-4; the match to TRBD1 covers 8 bases. The CDR3 covers 17 residues. Per the germline V gene, CDR1 is LGHNA and CDR2 is YSLEER. V lost 4 bases and J lost 7; bases outside the gene matches: 14. The CDR3 DNA sequence: TGCGCCAGCAGCCCTGGACAGGGTTGGGGGGGTAGTGAAAAACTGTTTTTT. This gives the protein CASSPGQGWGGSEKLFF.

This chain connects TRBV5-4 to TRBJ2-1; TRBD1 might be the D (5 bases). The germline V gene encodes CDR1 SGHNT and CDR2 YYREEE (reference sequence). V lost 4 bases and J 9 bases, leaving 20 bases between the germline ends. CDR3 size: 15 residues. The CDR3 here is CASSPPAQGIAEQFF. In DNA, the CDR3 is TGTGCCAGCAGCCCCCCGGCCCAGGGCATAGCTGAGCAGTTCTTC.

The chain joins TRBV28 to TRBJ1-4; no clear D. From germline, CDR1 is MDHEN and CDR2 SYDVKM. This CDR3 spans 18 amino acids. Trimming left V 7 bases short and J 7 bases short, with 28 bases between. CDR3 amino acids: CASIPNIAGADTSEKLFF. In nucleotides, the CDR3 is TGTGCCAGCATCCCTAACATCGCTGGCGCGGATACGAGTGAAAAACTGTTTTTT.

The rearrangement joins TRBV7-8 to TRBJ1-3; no reliable D call. Trimming pared 4 bases from V and 0 bases from J, leaving 13 bases between. The CDR3 has 16 amino acids. Germline values: CDR1 SGHVS, CDR2 FQNEAQ. CDR3 in DNA: TGTGCCAGCAGCTCCCAGGCGGGGAGCTCTGGAAACACCATATATTTT. This sequence encodes CASSSQAGSSGNTIYF.

J is TRBJ1-2 and V is TRBV2, with 7 nucleotides matching TRBD1. V was pared by 5 bases and J by 8 bases, with 11 bases of the junction left unmatched. The CDR3 consists of 14 residues. Germline values: CDR1 SNHLY, CDR2 FYNNEI. The CDR3 loop reads CASSFDYRGEGYTF. In DNA, the CDR3 is TGTGCCAGCAGTTTCGATTACAGGGGAGAGGGCTACACCTTC.

The DNA for the CDR3 is TGTGCCACCAAGGGGGGCACAGATACGCAGTATTTT. Translated: CATKGGTDTQYF. The J gene is TRBJ2-3, the V gene TRBV6-5, with D perhaps TRBD1 (6 bases). CDR3 length: 12 amino acids. Germline-derived CDR1 and CDR2 are MNHEY and SVGAGI. Trimming stripped 10 bases from V and 1 base from J, with 9 bases between.

The chain recombines TRBV21-1 with TRBJ1-3; the table's D call, TRBD1, was not checked against the DNA. TRBV21-1 represents a pseudogene. This CDR3 is 19 amino acids long. Here the CDR3 DNA reads TGTGCCAGCAGCAAAGAGCCGTTTATTAGACAGGGGTCGGGAAACACCATATATTTT. Translation: CASSKEPFIRQGSGNTIYF.

The chain has TRBV15 and TRBJ2-5, with D uncertain. The CDR3 totals 13 residues. V dropped 8 bases and J dropped 0 bases, with 10 bases sitting between them. Per the germline V gene, CDR1 is LNHNV and CDR2 is YYDKDF (reference sequence). DNA for the CDR3: TGTGCCACCCTCGCGCCAAACCAAGAGACCCAGTACTTC. Translation: CATLAPNQETQYF.

This clone was recorded a few times. V is TRBV7-9 and J is TRBJ1-2, with 9 bases that match TRBD1. V shed 7 bases, J shed 4 bases, and the junction held 7 bases outside the gene matches. This CDR3 contains 14 residues. Germline V gene data show CDR1 as SEHNR and CDR2 as FQNEAQ (reference sequence). CDR3: CASKEGQGTYGYTF. The CDR3 DNA reads as TGTGCCAGCAAGGAAGGACAGGGGACCTATGGCTACACCTTC.

The rearrangement links TRBV4-3 to TRBJ1-3; 7 bases agree with TRBD1. The V segment lost 1 base and the J segment 2 bases; nucleotides outside the gene matches: 11. This CDR3 has 18 amino acids. CDR1 and CDR2 from the germline V gene are LGHNA and YSLEER. DNA for the CDR3: TGCGCCAGCAGCCAAGGAAGAGAGGGGGCGCATACTGGAAACACCATATATTTT. Protein: CASSQGREGAHTGNTIYF.

The CDR3 DNA follows: TGTGCCAGCAGCGTAGAATGGGGGGGACTCGACGAGCAGTACTTC. It is translated as CASSVEWGGLDEQYF. The V gene is TRBV9, the J gene TRBJ2-7, with 7 bases matching TRBD2. The CDR3 is 15 amino acids. Per the germline V gene, CDR1 is SGDLS and CDR2 is YYNGEE. Germline trimming cut 0 bases from V and 5 bases from J; bases unmatched to any gene: 8. Using reference TRBV9 and TRBJ2-7 for the parts outside the CDR3, the full variable domain is DSGVTQTPKHLITATGQRVTLRCSPRSGDLSVYWYQQSLDQGLQFLIQYYNGEERAKGNILERFSAQQFPDLHSELNLSSLELGDSALYFCASSVEWGGLDEQYFGPGTRLTVT.

The genes are TRBV4-1 and TRBJ2-2; D call uncertain. The CDR3 has 13 residues. Germline V gene sequence: CDR1 MGHRA, CDR2 YSYEKL. V was cut by 4 bases and J by 3 bases, with 6 bases left in between. The DNA of the CDR3 is TGCGCCAGCAGCCCATTATACACCGGGGAGCTGTTTTTT. Encoded protein: CASSPLYTGELFF.

The chain couples TRBV6-1 to TRBJ1-5; no clear D gene. The CDR3 is made up of 11 amino acids. Germline-derived CDR1 and CDR2 are MNHNS and SASEGT. The V and J ends lost 1 base and 6 bases respectively, with 1 base between them. In nucleotides, the CDR3 is TGTGCCAGCAGTGAAGGTCAGCCCCAGCATTTT. Translated, it gives CASSEGQPQHF.